These T cell receptor beta chains were read from a single sample in a study of spatial heterogeneity in lung cancer. TCRdb reprocessed the 5' RACE reads with MiXCR, giving one entry per CDR3 protein. The sample holds around 11,000 distinct CDR3 sequences, about 3.7% seen once. The input for sequencing was normal lung tissue next to the tumor, taken at surgery. All receptors come from a male donor with early-stage non-small cell lung cancer. CDR3s include the opening cysteine and the closing phenylalanine or tryptophan. D genes are given only for firm matches. Size is omitted from some rows. Given values are once, few, many or a class for expanded clones.

CDR3: CASSFPGTGGRETQYF; DNA: TGTGCCAGCAGTTTCCCCGGGACAGGGGGCAGAGAGACCCAGTACTTC; V: TRBV28; D: TRBD1; length: 16; size: -; J: TRBJ2-5
CDR3: CASSQGGGTVNTEAFF; DNA: TGTGCCAGCAGCCAAGGAGGGGGGACAGTGAACACTGAAGCTTTCTTT; V: TRBV3-1; D: TRBD1; length: 16; size: medium-sized; J: TRBJ1-1
CDR3: CASSQEVAGPYTQYF; DNA: TGTGCCAGCAGCCAAGAGGTAGCGGGGCCTTATACGCAGTATTTT; V: TRBV4-2; D: TRBD2; length: 15; size: -; J: TRBJ2-3
CDR3: CATSDPNRDTQYF; DNA: TGTGCCACCAGTGACCCAAACAGAGATACGCAGTATTTT; V: TRBV24-1; D: -; length: 13; size: many; J: TRBJ2-3
CDR3: CASSLRQASGTDTQYF; DNA: TGCGCCAGCAGCCTAAGACAGGCGAGCGGCACAGATACGCAGTATTTT; V: TRBV5-1; D: -; length: 16; size: many; J: TRBJ2-3
CDR3: CASSPPPLSREQFF; DNA: TGTGCCAGCTCACCACCTCCCCTCTCTCGTGAGCAGTTCTTC; V: TRBV18; D: -; length: 14; size: medium-sized; J: TRBJ2-1
CDR3: CASSRGGPETQYF; DNA: TGTGCCAGCAGTCGGGGGGGGCCAGAGACCCAGTACTTC; V: TRBV7-8; D: TRBD2; length: 13; size: -; J: TRBJ2-5
CDR3: CSARDIQGYYGYTF; DNA: TGCAGTGCTAGAGACATACAGGGGTACTATGGCTACACCTTC; V: TRBV20-1; D: TRBD1; length: 14; size: many; J: TRBJ1-2
CDR3: CASSLFGAGDSPLHF; DNA: TGTGCCAGCAGCTTGTTTGGGGCGGGGGATTCACCCCTCCACTTT; V: TRBV13; D: -; length: 15; size: many; J: TRBJ1-6
CDR3: CASSLFAQGPNTGELFF; DNA: TGTGCCAGCAGTTTATTTGCACAGGGACCGAACACCGGGGAGCTGTTTTTT; V: TRBV28; D: -; length: 17; size: -; J: TRBJ2-2
CDR3: CASISTSPLTDTQYF; DNA: TGTGCCAGCATTTCGACTAGCCCCCTCACAGATACGCAGTATTTT; V: TRBV27; D: TRBD2; length: 15; size: many; J: TRBJ2-3
CDR3: CASSRGQGTGELFF; DNA: TGTGCCAGCAGTCGGGGACAGGGCACCGGGGAGCTGTTTTTT; V: TRBV11-3; D: TRBD1; length: 14; size: many; J: TRBJ2-2
CDR3: CSARDSRGIYNEQFF; DNA: TGCAGTGCTAGAGATTCGCGGGGGATTTACAATGAGCAGTTCTTC; V: TRBV20-1; D: TRBD2; length: 15; size: many; J: TRBJ2-1
CDR3: CASDTGAGADTQYF; DNA: TGCGCCAGCGATACAGGGGCTGGCGCAGATACGCAGTATTTT; V: TRBV5-1; D: TRBD1; length: 14; size: few; J: TRBJ2-3
CDR3: CASSLYGQLQETQYF; DNA: TGTGCCAGCAGTTTATACGGACAGCTTCAAGAGACCCAGTACTTC; V: TRBV28; D: -; length: 15; size: many; J: TRBJ2-5
CDR3: CSASAKEGRTNTEAFF; DNA: TGCAGTGCTAGTGCAAAAGAGGGACGGACGAACACTGAAGCTTTCTTT; V: TRBV20-1; D: -; length: 16; size: many; J: TRBJ1-1
CDR3: CASSLSGPYSNQPQHF; DNA: TGTGCCAGCAGTTTGTCAGGGCCGTATAGCAATCAGCCCCAGCATTTT; V: TRBV6-6; D: -; length: 16; size: many; J: TRBJ1-5
CDR3: CASSSPGAGGTDTQYF; DNA: TGTGCCAGCAGCTCTCCAGGGGCGGGAGGCACAGATACGCAGTATTTT; V: TRBV7-8; D: -; length: 16; size: -; J: TRBJ2-3
CDR3: CASSQAAGWEETQYF; DNA: TGCGCCAGCAGCCAAGCGGCGGGATGGGAGGAGACCCAGTACTTC; V: TRBV4-1; D: -; length: 15; size: many; J: TRBJ2-5
CDR3: CASSESGGGDTQYF; DNA: TGCGCCAGCAGTGAGTCCGGGGGGGGAGATACGCAGTATTTT; V: TRBV10-2; D: TRBD2; length: 14; size: many; J: TRBJ2-3
CDR3: CASSLNLWGAAETQYF; DNA: TGTGCCAGCAGTTTAAATTTGTGGGGGGCGGCAGAGACCCAGTACTTC; V: TRBV27; D: -; length: 16; size: many; J: TRBJ2-5
CDR3: CASSPDRAQQPQHF; DNA: TGTGCCAGCAGCCCCGACAGGGCACAGCAGCCCCAGCATTTT; V: TRBV7-2; D: TRBD1; length: 14; size: many; J: TRBJ1-5
CDR3: CASLPRGRYPEAFF; DNA: TGTGCCAGCCTCCCACGAGGGAGATACCCTGAAGCTTTCTTT; V: TRBV6-5; D: -; length: 14; size: medium-sized; J: TRBJ1-1
CDR3: CASSLFYRDDEKLFF; DNA: TGTGCCAGCAGTTTATTTTACAGGGATGATGAAAAACTGTTTTTT; V: TRBV28; D: -; length: 15; size: large; J: TRBJ1-4
CDR3: CASSRHSGNTIYF; DNA: TGTGCCAGCAGCCGCCACTCTGGAAACACCATATATTTT; V: TRBV3-1; D: -; length: 13; size: -; J: TRBJ1-3
CDR3: CASSQDERTNPNYGYTF; DNA: TGCGCCAGCAGCCAAGATGAAAGAACCAACCCTAACTATGGCTACACCTTC; V: TRBV4-3; D: -; length: 17; size: many; J: TRBJ1-2
CDR3: CASSVGQETQYF; DNA: TGTGCCAGCAGTGTCGGGCAAGAGACCCAGTACTTC; V: TRBV25-1; D: -; length: 12; size: medium-sized; J: TRBJ2-5
CDR3: CASSLATQETQYF; DNA: TGTGCCAGCAGCTTAGCGACTCAAGAGACCCAGTACTTC; V: TRBV7-2; D: -; length: 13; size: many; J: TRBJ2-5
CDR3: CATPSGNTIYF; DNA: TGTGCCACCCCCTCTGGAAACACCATATATTTT; V: TRBV18; D: -; length: 11; size: many; J: TRBJ1-3
CDR3: CASRTTGGQPQHF; DNA: TGTGCCAGCAGAACGACAGGGGGGCAGCCCCAGCATTTT; V: TRBV6-2/TRBV6-3; D: TRBD1; length: 13; size: many; J: TRBJ1-5
CDR3: CASSLGQGPYEQYF; DNA: TGCGCCAGCAGCCTGGGACAGGGCCCCTACGAGCAGTACTTC; V: TRBV4-1; D: TRBD1; length: 14; size: many; J: TRBJ2-7
CDR3: CSARVEAGSSPLHF; DNA: TGCAGTGCTAGAGTAGAGGCAGGCTCATCACCCCTCCACTTT; V: TRBV20-1; D: -; length: 14; size: medium-sized; J: TRBJ1-6
CDR3: CASSPWGALDTEAFF; DNA: TGTGCCAGCTCACCATGGGGGGCGTTGGACACTGAAGCTTTCTTT; V: TRBV18; D: -; length: 15; size: many; J: TRBJ1-1
CDR3: CASTSQGATNTEAFF; DNA: TGTGCCAGCACATCTCAGGGGGCTACGAACACTGAAGCTTTCTTT; V: TRBV7-9; D: TRBD1; length: 15; size: many; J: TRBJ1-1
CDR3: CAWSGGTKNTEAFF; DNA: TGTGCCTGGAGTGGGGGCACCAAGAACACTGAAGCTTTCTTT; V: TRBV30; D: -; length: 14; size: many; J: TRBJ1-1
CDR3: CASSHEGRGRQPQHF; DNA: TGTGCCAGCAGTCACGAGGGCAGGGGAAGGCAGCCCCAGCATTTT; V: TRBV6-2/TRBV6-3; D: -; length: 15; size: medium-sized; J: TRBJ1-5
CDR3: CASSLTSQVYEQYF; DNA: TGCGCCAGCAGCTTAACAAGTCAGGTCTACGAGCAGTACTTC; V: TRBV5-1; D: -; length: 14; size: many; J: TRBJ2-7
CDR3: CASSQTSGGLRSYEQYF; DNA: TGTGCCAGCAGTCAGACTAGCGGGGGGCTCCGCTCCTACGAGCAGTACTTC; V: TRBV3-1; D: TRBD2; length: 17; size: many; J: TRBJ2-7
CDR3: CASSLLGANVLTF; DNA: TGTGCCAGCAGTTTACTCGGGGCCAACGTCCTGACTTTC; V: TRBV27; D: -; length: 13; size: many; J: TRBJ2-6
CDR3: CASSSQTGGDNEQFF; DNA: TGCGCCAGCAGCTCCCAAACCGGGGGAGACAATGAGCAGTTCTTC; V: TRBV5-1; D: -; length: 15; size: -; J: TRBJ2-1
CDR3: CASSFLSGTDTQYF; DNA: TGTGCCAGCAGTTTCCTTAGCGGAACAGATACGCAGTATTTT; V: TRBV28; D: -; length: 14; size: medium-sized; J: TRBJ2-3
CDR3: CASSISSTGNTGELFF; DNA: TGTGCCAGTAGTATTTCCTCGACAGGGAACACCGGGGAGCTGTTTTTT; V: TRBV19; D: -; length: 16; size: many; J: TRBJ2-2
CDR3: CASSYTWTINSNQPQHF; DNA: TGTGCCAGCAGTTACACTTGGACGATTAATAGCAATCAGCCCCAGCATTTT; V: TRBV6-5; D: -; length: 17; size: many; J: TRBJ1-5
CDR3: CASSITSNTYGYTF; DNA: TGTGCCAGTAGTATAACTAGCAATACTTATGGCTACACCTTC; V: TRBV19; D: -; length: 14; size: many; J: TRBJ1-2
CDR3: CAWGTESRGYTF; DNA: TGTGCCTGGGGGACAGAGTCGCGCGGCTACACCTTC; V: TRBV30; D: TRBD1; length: 12; size: few; J: TRBJ1-2
CDR3: CASSRQREKLFF; DNA: TGTGCCAGCAGCCGACAGAGGGAAAAACTGTTTTTT; V: TRBV12-3/TRBV12-4; D: -; length: 12; size: many; J: TRBJ1-4
CDR3: CASSQVGQFRKADTQYF; DNA: TGCGCCAGCAGCCAAGTAGGACAGTTTCGTAAGGCAGATACGCAGTATTTT; V: TRBV4-3; D: -; length: 17; size: many; J: TRBJ2-3
CDR3: CSVELGNAEAFF; DNA: TGCAGCGTTGAACTGGGAAACGCTGAAGCTTTCTTT; V: TRBV29-1; D: -; length: 12; size: -; J: TRBJ1-1
CDR3: CASGGQGISFTDTQYF; DNA: TGTGCCAGCGGCGGGCAGGGGATTTCTTTCACAGATACGCAGTATTTT; V: TRBV7-9; D: -; length: 16; size: few; J: TRBJ2-3